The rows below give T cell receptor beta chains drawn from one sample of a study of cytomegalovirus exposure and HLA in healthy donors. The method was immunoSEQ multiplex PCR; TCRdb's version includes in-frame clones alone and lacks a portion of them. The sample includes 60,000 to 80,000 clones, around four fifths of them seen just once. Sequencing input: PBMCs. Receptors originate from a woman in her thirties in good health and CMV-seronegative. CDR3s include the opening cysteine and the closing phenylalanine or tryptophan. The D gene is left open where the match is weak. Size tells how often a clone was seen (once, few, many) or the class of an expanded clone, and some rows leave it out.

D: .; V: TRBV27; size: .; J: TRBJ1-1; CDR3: CASSRDKDRKRAFF; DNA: TGTGCCAGCAGCCGAGACAAAGACAGGAAACGAGCTTTCTTT
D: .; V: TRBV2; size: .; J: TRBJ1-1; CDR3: CASTAIEAFF; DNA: TGTGCCAGCACCGCTATTGAAGCTTTCTTT
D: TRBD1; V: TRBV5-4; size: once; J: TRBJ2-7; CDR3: CASSFSGTGPYEQYF; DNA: TGTGCCAGCAGTTTTTCCGGGACAGGGCCCTACGAGCAGTACTTC
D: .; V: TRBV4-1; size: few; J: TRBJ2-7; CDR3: CASSQAGTGYEQYF; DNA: TGCGCCAGCAGCCAAGCCGGGACTGGGTACGAGCAGTACTTC
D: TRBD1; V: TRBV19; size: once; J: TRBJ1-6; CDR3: CASSIWGQGGSPLHF; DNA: TGTGCCAGTAGTATTTGGGGACAGGGAGGTTCACCCCTCCACTTT
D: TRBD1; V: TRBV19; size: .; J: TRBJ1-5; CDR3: CASRDRGNQPQHF; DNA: TGTGCCAGTAGGGACAGGGGAAATCAGCCCCAGCATTTT
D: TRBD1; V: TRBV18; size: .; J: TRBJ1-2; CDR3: CASSPGQGLDYGYTF; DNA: TGTGCCAGCTCCCCCGGACAGGGGTTGGACTATGGCTACACCTTC
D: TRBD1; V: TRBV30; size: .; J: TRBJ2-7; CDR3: CAWSPWTGYEQYF; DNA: TGTGCCTGGAGTCCTTGGACAGGGTACGAGCAGTACTTC
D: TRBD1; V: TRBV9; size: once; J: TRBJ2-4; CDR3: CASSTGTGVGVDIQYF; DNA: TGTGCCAGCAGCACCGGGACAGGGGTGGGTGTAGACATTCAGTACTTC
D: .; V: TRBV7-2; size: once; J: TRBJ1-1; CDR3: CASSLGQPGRTEAFF; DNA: TGTGCCAGCAGCTTAGGACAGCCAGGACGCACTGAAGCTTTCTTT
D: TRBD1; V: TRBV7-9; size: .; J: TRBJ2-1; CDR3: CASSPRTGDTYNEQFF; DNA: TGTGCCAGCAGCCCCAGGACAGGCGACACTTACAATGAGCAGTTCTTC
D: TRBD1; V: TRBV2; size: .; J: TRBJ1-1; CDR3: CASPPGTGMSEAFF; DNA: TGTGCCAGCCCCCCCGGGACAGGGATGTCTGAAGCTTTCTTT
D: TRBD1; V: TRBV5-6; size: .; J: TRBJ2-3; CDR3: CASSTWTGDTQYF; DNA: TGTGCCAGCAGCACCTGGACAGGGGATACGCAGTATTTT
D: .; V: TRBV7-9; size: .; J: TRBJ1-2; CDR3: CASSLPARDTNGYTF; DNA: TGTGCCAGCAGCTTACCAGCTCGGGACACTAATGGCTACACCTTC
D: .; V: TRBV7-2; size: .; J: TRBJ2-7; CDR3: CASSLRGYEQYF; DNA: TGTGCCAGCAGCTTAAGGGGCTACGAGCAGTACTTC
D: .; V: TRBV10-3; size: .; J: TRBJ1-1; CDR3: CAISGGQNRAFF; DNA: TGTGCCATCAGTGGTGGCCAAAACCGTGCTTTCTTT
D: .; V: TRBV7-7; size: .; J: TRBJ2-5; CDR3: CASSLNPGSNEGETQYF; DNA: TGTGCCAGCAGCTTGAATCCCGGGTCAAACGAGGGAGAGACCCAGTACTTC
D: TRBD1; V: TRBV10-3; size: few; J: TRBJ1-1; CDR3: CAISDRGQGSRTEAFF; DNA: TGTGCCATCAGTGACAGGGGGCAAGGGTCGAGGACTGAAGCTTTCTTT
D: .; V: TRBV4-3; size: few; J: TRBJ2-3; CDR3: CASSQEWKRGTDTQYF; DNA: TGCGCCAGCAGCCAAGAATGGAAGCGGGGCACAGATACGCAGTATTTT
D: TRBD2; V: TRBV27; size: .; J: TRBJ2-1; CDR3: CASSRLGLAVSYNEQFF; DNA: TGTGCCAGCAGTCGCTTGGGACTAGCGGTTTCCTACAATGAGCAGTTCTTC
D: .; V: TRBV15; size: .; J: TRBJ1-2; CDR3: CATSVTWENYGYTF; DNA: TGTGCCACCAGCGTAACTTGGGAGAACTATGGCTACACCTTC
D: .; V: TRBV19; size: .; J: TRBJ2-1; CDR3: CASSPQGHQSYNEQFF; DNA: TGTGCCAGTAGTCCCCAGGGACACCAATCCTACAATGAGCAGTTCTTC
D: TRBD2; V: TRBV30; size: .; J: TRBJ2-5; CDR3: CAWRKGLAGKETQYF; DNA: TGTGCCTGGAGAAAGGGACTAGCGGGAAAAGAGACCCAGTACTTC
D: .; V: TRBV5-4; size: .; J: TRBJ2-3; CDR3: CASSFQTDTQYF; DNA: TGTGCCAGCAGCTTTCAAACAGATACGCAGTATTTT
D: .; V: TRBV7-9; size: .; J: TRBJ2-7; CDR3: CASSRNGAYEQYF; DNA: TGTGCCAGCAGCCGTAACGGGGCCTACGAGCAGTACTTC
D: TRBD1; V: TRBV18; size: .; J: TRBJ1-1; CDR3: CASSRGQATGTEAFF; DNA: TGTGCCAGCTCCCGAGGACAGGCCACGGGCACTGAAGCTTTCTTT
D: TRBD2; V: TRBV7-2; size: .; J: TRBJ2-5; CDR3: CASSFAGEETQYF; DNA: TGTGCCAGCAGCTTTGCGGGGGAAGAGACCCAGTACTTC